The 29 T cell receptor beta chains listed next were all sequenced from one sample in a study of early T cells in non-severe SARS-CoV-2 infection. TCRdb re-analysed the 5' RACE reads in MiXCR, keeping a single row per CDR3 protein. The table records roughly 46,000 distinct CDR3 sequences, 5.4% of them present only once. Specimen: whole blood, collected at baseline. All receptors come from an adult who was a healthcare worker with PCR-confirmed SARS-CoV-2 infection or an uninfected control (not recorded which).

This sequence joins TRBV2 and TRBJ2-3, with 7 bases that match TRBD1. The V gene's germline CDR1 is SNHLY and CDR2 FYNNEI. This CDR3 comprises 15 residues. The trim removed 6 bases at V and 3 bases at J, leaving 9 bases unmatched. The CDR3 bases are TGTGCCAGCAGCGCATTAGGGACAGTGACAGATACGCAGTATTTT. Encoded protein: CASSALGTVTDTQYF.

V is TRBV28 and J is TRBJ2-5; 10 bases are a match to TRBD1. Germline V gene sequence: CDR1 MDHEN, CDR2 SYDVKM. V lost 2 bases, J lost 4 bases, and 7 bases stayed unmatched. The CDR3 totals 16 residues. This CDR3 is CASSLGGQGWLETQYF. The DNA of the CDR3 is TGTGCCAGCAGTTTAGGGGGACAGGGGTGGCTAGAGACCCAGTACTTC. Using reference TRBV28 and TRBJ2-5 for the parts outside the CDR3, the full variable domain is DVKVTQSSRYLVKRTGEKVFLECVQDMDHENMFWYRQDPGLGLRLIYFSYDVKMKEKGDIPEGYSVSREKKERFSLILESASTNQTSMYLCASSLGGQGWLETQYFGPGTRLLVL.

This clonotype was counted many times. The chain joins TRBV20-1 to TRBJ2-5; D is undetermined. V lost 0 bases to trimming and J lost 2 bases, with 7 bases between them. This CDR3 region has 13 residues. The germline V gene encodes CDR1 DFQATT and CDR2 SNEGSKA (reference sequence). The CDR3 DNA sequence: TGCAGTGCTAGAGATTGGGCACAAGAGACCCAGTACTTC. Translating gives CSARDWAQETQYF.

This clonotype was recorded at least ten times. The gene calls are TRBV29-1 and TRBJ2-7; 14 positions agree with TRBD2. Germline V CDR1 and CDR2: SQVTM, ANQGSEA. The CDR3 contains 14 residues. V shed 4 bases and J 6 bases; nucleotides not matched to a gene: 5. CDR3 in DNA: TGCAGCGTTGGACTAGCGGGGGGGGCCATCGAGCAGTACTTC. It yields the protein CSVGLAGGAIEQYF.

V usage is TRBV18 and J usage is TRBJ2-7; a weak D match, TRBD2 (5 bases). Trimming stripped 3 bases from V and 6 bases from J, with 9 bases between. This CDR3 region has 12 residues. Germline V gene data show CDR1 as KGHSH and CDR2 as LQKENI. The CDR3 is CASSPLGGEQYF. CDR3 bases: TGTGCCAGCTCACCCCTTGGAGGCGAGCAGTACTTC. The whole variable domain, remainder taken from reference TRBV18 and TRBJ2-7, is NAGVMQNPRHLVRRRGQEARLRCSPMKGHSHVYWYRQLPEEGLKFMVYLQKENIIDESGMPKERFSAEFPKEGPSILRIQQVVRGDSAAYFCASSPLGGEQYFGPGTRLTVT.

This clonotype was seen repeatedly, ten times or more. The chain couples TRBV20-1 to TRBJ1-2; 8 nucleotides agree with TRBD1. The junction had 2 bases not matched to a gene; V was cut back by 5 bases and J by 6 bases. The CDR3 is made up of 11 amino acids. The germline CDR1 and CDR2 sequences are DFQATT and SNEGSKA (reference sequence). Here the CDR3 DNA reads TGCAGTGCTCAGACAGGGGATGGCTACACCTTC. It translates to CSAQTGDGYTF.

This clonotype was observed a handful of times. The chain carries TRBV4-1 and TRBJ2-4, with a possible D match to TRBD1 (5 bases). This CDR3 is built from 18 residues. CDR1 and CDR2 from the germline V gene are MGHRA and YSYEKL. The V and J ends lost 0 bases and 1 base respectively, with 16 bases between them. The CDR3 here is CASSQDRSQGLAKNIQYF. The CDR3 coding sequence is TGCGCCAGCAGCCAAGATCGTTCCCAGGGCCTGGCCAAAAACATTCAGTACTTC.

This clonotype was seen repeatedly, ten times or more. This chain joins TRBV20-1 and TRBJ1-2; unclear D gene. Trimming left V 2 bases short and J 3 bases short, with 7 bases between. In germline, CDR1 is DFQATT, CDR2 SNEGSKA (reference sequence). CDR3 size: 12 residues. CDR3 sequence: CSARFLDYGYTF. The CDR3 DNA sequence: TGCAGTGCTAGATTTCTAGACTATGGCTACACCTTC.

The DNA of the CDR3 is TGCAGCGTTGGACAGTCTGAAGCTTTCTTT. It yields the protein CSVGQSEAFF. The rearrangement joins TRBV29-1 to TRBJ1-1, with D possibly matching TRBD1 (5 bases). Germline V CDR1 and CDR2: SQVTM, ANQGSEA. CDR3 length: 10 amino acids. Trimming took 4 bases from V and 6 from J, leaving 6 bases between them.

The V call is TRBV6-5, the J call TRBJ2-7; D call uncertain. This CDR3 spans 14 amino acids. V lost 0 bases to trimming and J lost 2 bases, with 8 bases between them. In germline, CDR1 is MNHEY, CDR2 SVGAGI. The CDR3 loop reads CASSYSRATYEQYF. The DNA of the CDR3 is TGTGCCAGCAGTTACTCGCGCGCGACCTACGAGCAGTACTTC.

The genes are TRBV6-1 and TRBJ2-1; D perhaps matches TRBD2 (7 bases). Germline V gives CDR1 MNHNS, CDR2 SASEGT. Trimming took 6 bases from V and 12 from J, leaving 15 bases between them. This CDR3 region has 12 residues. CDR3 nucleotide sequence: TGTGCCAGCAGGGGAGGGGGGATTGGGCAGTTCTTC. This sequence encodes CASRGGGIGQFF.

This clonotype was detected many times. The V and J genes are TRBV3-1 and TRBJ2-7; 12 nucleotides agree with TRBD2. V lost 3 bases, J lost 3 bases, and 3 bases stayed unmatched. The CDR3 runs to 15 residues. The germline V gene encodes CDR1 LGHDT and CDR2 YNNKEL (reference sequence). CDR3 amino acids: CASSQMTSGSYEQYF. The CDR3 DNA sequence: TGTGCCAGCAGCCAGATGACTAGCGGGAGCTACGAGCAGTACTTC.

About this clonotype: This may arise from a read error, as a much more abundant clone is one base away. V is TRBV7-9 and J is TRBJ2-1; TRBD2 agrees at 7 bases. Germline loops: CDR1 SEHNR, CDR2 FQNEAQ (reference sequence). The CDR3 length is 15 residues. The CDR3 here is CASSLRESSCNEQFF. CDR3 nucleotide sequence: TGTGCCAGCAGCTTGCGGGAGTCTTCCTGCAATGAGCAGTTCTTC.

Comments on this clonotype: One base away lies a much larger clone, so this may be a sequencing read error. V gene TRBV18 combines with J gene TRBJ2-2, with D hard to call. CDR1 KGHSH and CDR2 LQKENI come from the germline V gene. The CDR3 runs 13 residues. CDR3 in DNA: TGTGTCAGCTCACCACAAAGTACCGGGGAGCTGTTTTTT. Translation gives CVSSPQSTGELFF. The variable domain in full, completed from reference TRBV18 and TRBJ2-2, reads NAGVMQNPRHLVRRRGQEARLRCSPMKGHSHVYWYRQLPEEGLKFMVYLQKENIIDESGMPKERFSAEFPKEGPSILRIQQVVRGDSAAYFCVSSPQSTGELFFGEGSRLTVL.

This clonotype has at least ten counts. The CDR3 region is CASTPARGGAATKNIQYF. CDR3 in DNA: TGTGCCAGCACCCCCGCCCGAGGGGGAGCTGCGACCAAAAACATTCAGTACTTC. The rearrangement joins TRBV7-9 to TRBJ2-4; possible D gene TRBD1, 6 bases. Germline-derived CDR1 and CDR2 are SEHNR and FQNEAQ (reference sequence). The CDR3 length is 18 residues. The V end was cut by 7 bases, the J end by 2 bases, with 24 bases between.

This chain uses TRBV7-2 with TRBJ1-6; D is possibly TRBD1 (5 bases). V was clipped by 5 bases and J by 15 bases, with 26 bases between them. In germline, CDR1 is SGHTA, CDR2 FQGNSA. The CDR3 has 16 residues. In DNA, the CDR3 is TGTGCCAGCAGCCCCCCGGGACGCGTTATAATTCGTAGCCTCCACTTT. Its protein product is CASSPPGRVIIRSLHF.

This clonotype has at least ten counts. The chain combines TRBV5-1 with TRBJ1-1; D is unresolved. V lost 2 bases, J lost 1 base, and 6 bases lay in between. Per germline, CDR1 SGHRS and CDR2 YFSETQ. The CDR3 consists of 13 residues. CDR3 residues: CASSFTGNTEAFF. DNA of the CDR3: TGCGCCAGCAGCTTTACGGGGAACACTGAAGCTTTCTTT.

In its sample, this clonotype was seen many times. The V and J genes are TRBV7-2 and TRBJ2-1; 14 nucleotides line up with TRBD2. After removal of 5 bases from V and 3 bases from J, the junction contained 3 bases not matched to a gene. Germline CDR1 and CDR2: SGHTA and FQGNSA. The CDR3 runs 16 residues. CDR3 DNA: TGTGCCAGCAGCATGACTAGCGGGAGGGGCTACAATGAGCAGTTCTTC. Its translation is CASSMTSGRGYNEQFF. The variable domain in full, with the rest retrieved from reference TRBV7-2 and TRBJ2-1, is GAGVSQSPSNKVTEKGKDVELRCDPISGHTALYWYRQSLGQGLEFLIYFQGNSAPDKSGLPSDRFSAERTGGSVSTLTIQRTQQEDSAVYLCASSMTSGRGYNEQFFGPGTRLTVL.

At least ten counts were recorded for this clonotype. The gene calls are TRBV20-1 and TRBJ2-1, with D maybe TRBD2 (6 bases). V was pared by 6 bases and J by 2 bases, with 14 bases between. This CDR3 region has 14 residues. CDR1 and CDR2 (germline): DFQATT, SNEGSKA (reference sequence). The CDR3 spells CSARSSGPYNEQFF. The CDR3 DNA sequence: TGCAGTGCACGGTCCAGCGGGCCCTACAATGAGCAGTTCTTC.

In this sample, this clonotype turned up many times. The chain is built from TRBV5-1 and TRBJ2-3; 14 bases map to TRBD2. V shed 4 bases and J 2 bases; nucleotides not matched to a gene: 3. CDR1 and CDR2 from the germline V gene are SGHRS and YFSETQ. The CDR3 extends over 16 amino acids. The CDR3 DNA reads TGCGCCAGCAGCAAGGGACTAGCGGGAGACACAGATACGCAGTATTTT. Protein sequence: CASSKGLAGDTDTQYF.

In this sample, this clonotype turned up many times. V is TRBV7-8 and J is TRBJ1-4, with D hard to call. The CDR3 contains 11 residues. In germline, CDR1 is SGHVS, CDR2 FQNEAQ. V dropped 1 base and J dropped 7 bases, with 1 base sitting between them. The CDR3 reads CASSLVEKLFF. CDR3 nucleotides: TGTGCCAGCAGCTTAGTTGAAAAACTGTTTTTT.

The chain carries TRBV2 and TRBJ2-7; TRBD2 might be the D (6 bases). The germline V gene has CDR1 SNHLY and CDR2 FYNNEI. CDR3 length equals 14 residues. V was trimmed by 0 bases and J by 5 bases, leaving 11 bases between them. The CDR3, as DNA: TGTGCCAGCAGTGAAGCGGAGGGGCTAGACGAGCAGTACTTC. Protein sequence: CASSEAEGLDEQYF.

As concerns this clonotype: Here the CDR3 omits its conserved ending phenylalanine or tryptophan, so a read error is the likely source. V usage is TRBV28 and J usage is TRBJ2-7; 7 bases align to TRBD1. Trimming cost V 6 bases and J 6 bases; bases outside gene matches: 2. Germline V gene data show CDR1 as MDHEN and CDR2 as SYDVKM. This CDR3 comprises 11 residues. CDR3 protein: CASSTGVEQYY. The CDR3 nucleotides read TGTGCCAGCAGCACAGGGGTCGAGCAGTACTAC.

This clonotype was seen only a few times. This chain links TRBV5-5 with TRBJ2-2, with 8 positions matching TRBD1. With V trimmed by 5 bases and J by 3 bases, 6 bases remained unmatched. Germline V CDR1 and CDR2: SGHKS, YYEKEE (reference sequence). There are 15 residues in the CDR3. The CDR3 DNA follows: TGTGCCAGCAGATCGACAGGGGAATACACCGGGGAGCTGTTTTTT. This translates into CASRSTGEYTGELFF.

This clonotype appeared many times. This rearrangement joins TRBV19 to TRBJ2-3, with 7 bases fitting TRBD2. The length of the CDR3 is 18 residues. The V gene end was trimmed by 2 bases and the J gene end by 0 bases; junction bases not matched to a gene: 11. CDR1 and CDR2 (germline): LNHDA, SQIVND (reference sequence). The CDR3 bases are TGTGCCAGTAGTATAAGAAGGCGAAGCGGGACCAGCACAGATACGCAGTATTTT. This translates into CASSIRRRSGTSTDTQYF.

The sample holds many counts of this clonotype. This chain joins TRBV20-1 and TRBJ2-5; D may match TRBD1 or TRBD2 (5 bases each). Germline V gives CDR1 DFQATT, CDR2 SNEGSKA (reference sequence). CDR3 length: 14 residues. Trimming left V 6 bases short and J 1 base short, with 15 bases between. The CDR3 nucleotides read TGCAGTGCCGCGACCCAGGGAGTCCAAGAGACCCAGTACTTC. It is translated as CSAATQGVQETQYF.

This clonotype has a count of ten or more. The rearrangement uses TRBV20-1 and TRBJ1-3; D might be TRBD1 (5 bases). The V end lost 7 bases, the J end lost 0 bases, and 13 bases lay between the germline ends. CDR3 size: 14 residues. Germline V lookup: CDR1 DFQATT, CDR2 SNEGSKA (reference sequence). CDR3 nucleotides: TGCAGTGGGAGAACAGGTAGCTCTGGAAACACCATATATTTT. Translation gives CSGRTGSSGNTIYF.

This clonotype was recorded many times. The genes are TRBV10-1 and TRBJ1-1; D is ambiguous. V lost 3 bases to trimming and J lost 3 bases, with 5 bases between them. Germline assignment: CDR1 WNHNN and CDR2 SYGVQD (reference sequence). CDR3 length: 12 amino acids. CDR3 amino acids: CASSDPDTEAFF. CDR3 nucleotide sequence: TGCGCCAGCAGTGACCCCGACACTGAAGCTTTCTTT.

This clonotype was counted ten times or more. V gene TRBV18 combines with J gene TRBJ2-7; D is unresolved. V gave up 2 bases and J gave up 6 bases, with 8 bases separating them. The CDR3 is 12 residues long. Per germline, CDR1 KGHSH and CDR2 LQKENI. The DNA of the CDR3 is TGTGCCAGCTCACCAGGCCGAACCGAGCAGTACTTC. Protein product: CASSPGRTEQYF. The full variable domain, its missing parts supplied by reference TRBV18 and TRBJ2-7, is NAGVMQNPRHLVRRRGQEARLRCSPMKGHSHVYWYRQLPEEGLKFMVYLQKENIIDESGMPKERFSAEFPKEGPSILRIQQVVRGDSAAYFCASSPGRTEQYFGPGTRLTVT.